Presented here are 24 T cell receptor beta chains from one specimen sequenced in a study of cytomegalovirus exposure and HLA in healthy donors (dated by TCRdb to the late 2010s). Library creation used the immunoSEQ multiplex PCR assay. The multiplex PCR relied on a mix of 60 forward primers for TCR Vbeta segments and 13 reverse primers for TCR Jbeta segments. TCRdb took over this immuneACCESS table, retaining in-frame rearrangements with V and J assigned. Such tables are incomplete; in checked studies, under half of the missing clones stem from an unresolved V gene, and the remainder is unexplained. In all, the sample holds under 130,000 clones, and around four fifths of those were seen once. Roughly 8.6% of the sample is in the top ten clones. The sample taken for sequencing was PBMCs. The receptors come from a woman aged 40 to 49 in good health and CMV-seropositive.

V is TRBV28 and J is TRBJ2-5, with a possible D match to TRBD1 (5 bases). V dropped 4 bases and J dropped 2 bases, with 17 bases sitting between them. CDR1 is MDHEN, CDR2 SYDVKM, per germline. The CDR3 contains 16 residues. The CDR3 region has the DNA TGTGCCAGCAGTTCATGGGGTAGGACACGACAAGAGACCCAGTACTTC. It is translated as CASSSWGRTRQETQYF. The variable domain in full, completed from reference TRBV28 and TRBJ2-5, reads DVKVTQSSRYLVKRTGEKVFLECVQDMDHENMFWYRQDPGLGLRLIYFSYDVKMKEKGDIPEGYSVSREKKERFSLILESASTNQTSMYLCASSSWGRTRQETQYFGPGTRLLVL.

Only a few counts were recorded for this clone. The chain couples TRBV10-3 to TRBJ1-5; the match to TRBD1 covers 8 bases. V trimming: 6 bases; J trimming: 6 bases; junction bases outside the gene matches: 10. Germline V lookup: CDR1 ENHRY, CDR2 SYGVKD. This CDR3 spans 15 amino acids. The CDR3 loop is CAISPSTGGGQPQHF. CDR3 DNA: TGTGCCATCAGCCCTAGTACAGGGGGAGGTCAGCCCCAGCATTTT.

This clone was detected a few times. The gene calls are TRBV2 and TRBJ2-5, with D maybe TRBD1 (5 bases). Germline assignment: CDR1 SNHLY and CDR2 FYNNEI. This CDR3 comprises 13 residues. Trimming removed 6 bases at V and 2 bases at J, with 10 bases between. The CDR3 spells CASRPHRQETQYF. CDR3 coding DNA: TGTGCCAGCAGGCCCCACAGGCAAGAGACCCAGTACTTC.

The V gene is TRBV4-1, the J gene TRBJ1-1; a weak D match, TRBD1 (6 bases). Per germline, CDR1 MGHRA and CDR2 YSYEKL. The V end was cut by 4 bases, the J end by 0 bases, with 12 bases between. This CDR3 region has 15 residues. CDR3 in DNA: TGCGCCAGCAGCCTCAGGACAGCCATGAACACTGAAGCTTTCTTT. Translating it yields CASSLRTAMNTEAFF.

The V gene is TRBV4-2, the J gene TRBJ2-5, with 8 nucleotides matching TRBD2. The ends lost 3 bases at V and 5 bases at J; junction bases unmatched: 5. Germline loops: CDR1 LGHNA, CDR2 YNFKEQ. This CDR3 spans 14 amino acids. CDR3 DNA sequence: TGTGCCAGCAGCCATACGGGGGGGGGTGAGACCCAGTACTTC. Amino acid sequence: CASSHTGGGETQYF.

The rearrangement joins TRBV19 to TRBJ2-7; 9 bases line up with TRBD2. The CDR3 is 15 residues long. CDR1 LNHDA and CDR2 SQIVND come from the germline V gene (reference sequence). Germline trimming cut 3 bases from V and 3 bases from J; bases unmatched to any gene: 6. The CDR3 loop is CASSMAASGIYEQYF. For the CDR3, the DNA is TGTGCCAGTAGTATGGCTGCTAGCGGGATCTACGAGCAGTACTTC.

The chain couples TRBV28 to TRBJ1-5; D possibly corresponds to TRBD1 (6 bases). V gave up 3 bases and J gave up 3 bases, with 12 bases separating them. The CDR3 has 15 amino acids. Looked up from germline, CDR1 is MDHEN and CDR2 is SYDVKM. The DNA for the CDR3 is TGTGCCAGCAGTTTCCCCGACAGGATCAATCAGCCCCAGCATTTT. Protein: CASSFPDRINQPQHF.

CDR3 nucleotides: TGTGCCACCTCACGACAGGGAACCACCGGGGAGCTGTTTTTT. Residues: CATSRQGTTGELFF. The chain links TRBV28 to TRBJ2-2, with TRBD1 identical over 7 bases. Germline V gene data show CDR1 as MDHEN and CDR2 as SYDVKM. The V gene end was trimmed by 10 bases and the J gene end by 4 bases; junction bases not matched to a gene: 9. The CDR3 sequence is 14 residues long. The full variable domain, with the rest looked up from reference TRBV28 and TRBJ2-2, is DVKVTQSSRYLVKRTGEKVFLECVQDMDHENMFWYRQDPGLGLRLIYFSYDVKMKEKGDIPEGYSVSREKKERFSLILESASTNQTSMYLCATSRQGTTGELFFGEGSRLTVL.

The chain couples TRBV13 to TRBJ2-2, with D perhaps TRBD1 (5 bases). The CDR3 is 11 residues long. V was shortened by 9 bases and J by 5 bases, with 7 bases between the two germline ends. Germline CDR1 reads PRHDT; CDR2 reads FYEKMQ (reference sequence). The CDR3 sequence is CASSGTGELFF. CDR3 bases: TGTGCCAGTTCAGGGACCGGGGAGCTGTTTTTT.

The chain carries TRBV5-1 and TRBJ2-1; 12 bases fit TRBD2. Losses at the gene ends were 2 bases for V and 4 bases for J; bases not matched to a gene: 10. This CDR3 is 18 amino acids long. Germline CDR1 is SGHRS and CDR2 is YFSETQ. Written as DNA, the CDR3 is TGCGCCAGCAGCTTTGAGACTAGCGGGAGATGGGGATACAATGAGCAGTTCTTC. It codes for CASSFETSGRWGYNEQFF. Full variable domain (rest looked up from reference TRBV5-1 and TRBJ2-1): KAGVTQTPRYLIKTRGQQVTLSCSPISGHRSVSWYQQTPGQGLQFLFEYFSETQRNKGNFPGRFSGRQFSNSRSEMNVSTLELGDSALYLCASSFETSGRWGYNEQFFGPGTRLTVL.

This rearrangement joins TRBV29-1 to TRBJ2-1, with 16 bases identical to TRBD2. The length of the CDR3 is 17 residues. Germline V gives CDR1 SQVTM, CDR2 ANQGSEA. Germline trimming cut 2 bases from V and 8 bases from J; bases unmatched to any gene: 9. CDR3 coding DNA: TGCAGCGTTGAAATCGGGACTAGCGGGAGGGCCGTGGATGAGCAGTTCTTC. It translates to CSVEIGTSGRAVDEQFF.

The chain recombines TRBV27 with TRBJ1-5; D gene ambiguous. The CDR3 sequence is 14 residues long. Germline-derived CDR1 and CDR2 are MNHEY and SMNVEV (reference sequence). V was shortened by 2 bases and J by 9 bases, with 14 bases between the two germline ends. CDR3 nucleotide sequence: TGTGCCAGCAGTTTACGGCCAGCCGGAGGGCCCCAGCATTTT. Translated, it gives CASSLRPAGGPQHF.

This clone was observed a single time. The gene calls are TRBV5-8 and TRBJ2-1; D ambiguous. The CDR3 contains 13 residues. Trimming left V 0 bases short and J 4 bases short, with 5 bases between. Germline CDR1 and CDR2: SGHTS and YDEGEE. CDR3 sequence reads: CASSLGDYNEQFF. CDR3 in DNA: TGTGCCAGCAGCTTGGGCGATTACAATGAGCAGTTCTTC.

V and J are TRBV6-1 and TRBJ2-7; 8 nucleotides agree with TRBD2. Germline CDR1 MNHNS, CDR2 SASEGT. The CDR3 is 17 amino acids. V lost 2 bases and J lost 3; bases outside the gene matches: 12. The CDR3 protein is CASSESSTRTSFYEQYF. In nucleotides, the CDR3 is TGTGCCAGCAGTGAATCCTCCACTCGGACTAGCTTCTACGAGCAGTACTTC.

This clone turned up a few times. Compared with germline, one end of the junction differs, possibly owing to a read error. The chain is built from TRBV6-1 and TRBJ2-1, with 12 bases that match TRBD2. Germline loops: CDR1 MNHNS, CDR2 SASEGT. This CDR3 comprises 14 residues. The CDR3 DNA follows: TGTGCCAGCAGTGAATTCGAGTCCAGACTAGCGGGAGTCTTC. Translating it yields CASSEFESRLAGVF.

The chain has TRBV7-2 and TRBJ2-5; D is ambiguous. The CDR3 is 14 amino acids. V dropped 2 bases and J dropped 5 bases, with 12 bases sitting between them. CDR1 SGHTA and CDR2 FQGNSA come from the germline V gene. DNA of the CDR3: TGTGCCAGCAGCTTACGCTACCGCAGGGAGACCCAGTACTTC. The encoded protein is CASSLRYRRETQYF.

There are a few counts of this clone. V is TRBV19 and J is TRBJ2-5, with 11 bases matching TRBD2. The germline CDR1 and CDR2 sequences are LNHDA and SQIVND (reference sequence). The ends lost 2 bases at V and 2 bases at J; junction bases unmatched: 1. The CDR3 covers 15 residues. The CDR3 DNA reads TGTGCCAGTAGTATAACTAGCGGGGGACAAGAGACCCAGTACTTC. Its protein product is CASSITSGGQETQYF. Combining the CDR3 with reference TRBV19 and TRBJ2-5 gives the whole variable domain DGGITQSPKYLFRKEGQNVTLSCEQNLNHDAMYWYRQDPGQGLRLIYYSQIVNDFQKGDIAEGYSVSREKKESFPLTVTSAQKNPTAFYLCASSITSGGQETQYFGPGTRLLVL.

The J gene is TRBJ2-4, the V gene TRBV5-6; 7 bases are shared with TRBD1. V was clipped by 2 bases and J by 6 bases; unmatched bases: 8. This CDR3 spans 15 amino acids. Germline values: CDR1 SGHDT, CDR2 YYEEEE. For the CDR3, the DNA is TGTGCCAGCAGCTTTCTGACAGGGAAGACAAACATTCAGTACTTC. Amino acid sequence: CASSFLTGKTNIQYF.

As to this clone: At the DNA level, this CDR3 is encoded by other sequences in the same sample as well. V and J are TRBV6-5 and TRBJ2-1, with TRBD2 matching over 10 bases. With 5 bases clipped from V and 6 bases from J, the junction kept 7 bases outside the gene matches. CDR1 is MNHEY and CDR2 is SVGAGI in the germline V gene. This CDR3 is built from 15 residues. The CDR3 region has the DNA TGTGCCAGCAGTCTGCTAGCGGGGGTTGGCAATGAGCAGTTCTTC. Its translation: CASSLLAGVGNEQFF.

The chain carries TRBV6-6 and TRBJ2-1, with D unresolved. V was trimmed by 1 base and J by 8 bases, leaving 6 bases between them. Germline values: CDR1 MNHNY, CDR2 SVGAGI (reference sequence). CDR3 length equals 12 residues. CDR3 amino acids: CASSYYADEQFF. CDR3 sequence (DNA): TGTGCCAGCAGTTACTATGCGGATGAGCAGTTCTTC.

The rearrangement uses TRBV28 and TRBJ2-3; TRBD1 is a possible D gene (6 bases). Germline V gene sequence: CDR1 MDHEN, CDR2 SYDVKM. The V end was cut by 5 bases, the J end by 2 bases, with 20 bases between. The CDR3 sequence is 17 residues long. The CDR3 region is CASSPAWPGHSTDTQYF. The CDR3 DNA is TGTGCCAGCAGTCCCGCATGGCCGGGACACTCCACAGATACGCAGTATTTT.

The rearrangement uses TRBV29-1 and TRBJ2-5; D may be TRBD2 (7 bases). With 4 bases removed from V and 5 bases from J, the gap between germline ends came to 14 bases. This CDR3 is built from 13 residues. Germline V CDR1 and CDR2: SQVTM, ANQGSEA. The CDR3 sequence is CSVGEGGLETQYF. CDR3 bases: TGCAGCGTTGGGGAGGGGGGATTGGAGACCCAGTACTTC.

This chain joins TRBV28 and TRBJ1-1, with D maybe TRBD1 (5 bases). The germline V gene encodes CDR1 MDHEN and CDR2 SYDVKM. The CDR3 runs to 17 residues. Trimming took 8 bases from V and 0 from J, leaving 22 bases between them. The CDR3 sequence: CASGHRTPRAMNTEAFF. The CDR3 bases are TGTGCCAGCGGTCACAGGACCCCGCGAGCTATGAACACTGAAGCTTTCTTT.

The CDR3 reads CASSAIKEGGYTF. CDR3 DNA: TGTGCCAGCAGCGCAATCAAGGAGGGCGGCTACACCTTC. The gene calls are TRBV9 and TRBJ1-2; D gene unclear. Trimming pared 3 bases from V and 8 bases from J, leaving 14 bases between. The germline V gene has CDR1 SGDLS and CDR2 YYNGEE. CDR3 length: 13 amino acids.